The clone carrying this T cell receptor (beta chain) was counted many times. The antigen is unknown. Hyperthyroidism patients were newly diagnosed, had disease duration under 2 months, and were aged 18 to 65 years. Fresh peripheral blood, 8 to 10 ml of it, supplied the PBMCs. Amplification targeted TCR beta CDR3 regions from RNA transcripts. In the first-round RT-PCR of the TCR CDR3, the HTBI primer set was used. From the multiplex PCR reads, TCRdb called clonotypes with MiXCR, one entry per CDR3 protein. This table holds under 450,000 distinct CDR3 sequences, 13% found once. These data are taken from a study of T cells in Graves' hyperthyroidism and ophthalmopathy. Overall study results and limits: Among clonotypes expanded in thyroid above 0.001, most were also found in blood. A 13 V-J model separated ophthalmopathy from stable hyperthyroidism.

The receptor was derived from a man aged 25 to 40 with Graves' hyperthyroidism that later progressed to Graves' ophthalmopathy. The sample comprised blood.

The CDR3 DNA reads TGTGCCAGCAGCTTAGGGAGCGGGGACCAAGAGACCCAGTACTTC. Amino acids: CASSLGSGDQETQYF. V and J are TRBV7-7 and TRBJ2-5; 7 bases agree with TRBD2. The CDR3 spans 15 residues. The germline gives CDR1 SSHAT, CDR2 FNYEAQ (reference sequence). The trim removed 1 base at V and 0 bases at J, leaving 2 bases unmatched.